These 2 T cell receptor beta chains were sequenced from one sample in a study of blood T cell repertoires in COVID-19 (dated by TCRdb to 2018 to 2020). Libraries were prepared through the immunoSEQ multiplex PCR assay. The clones in this table, taken by TCRdb from immuneACCESS, are in-frame only. Not every clone is retained; where verified, under half of the shortfall comes from an unresolved V gene, and the cause of the rest is unknown. This sample has a few hundred thousand clones in its table, and more than 75% of those were observed once. The ten largest clones add up to under 2.5% of the sample. The sample taken for sequencing was PBMCs or T cells enriched from blood (not recorded which). The receptors were gathered from an older woman in a cohort exposed to, infected with or recovered from COVID-19 (not recorded which).

The gene calls are TRBV9 and TRBJ1-2; D unclear. The CDR3 loop spans 14 amino acids. Trimming took off 3 bases at V and 0 bases at J, with 9 bases between the two ends. CDR1 is SGDLS, CDR2 YYNGEE, per germline. CDR3 nucleotides: TGTGCCAGCAGCGGGAGGCGGGCTAACTATGGCTACACCTTC. Its translation is CASSGRRANYGYTF.

The chain joins TRBV5-1 to TRBJ1-1; 9 bases map to TRBD1. In germline, CDR1 is SGHRS, CDR2 YFSETQ. CDR3 length: 14 amino acids. V shed 1 base and J 3 bases; nucleotides not matched to a gene: 1. DNA of the CDR3: TGCGCCAGCAGCTTGAGACAGGGGGACACTGAAGCTTTCTTT. Translated: CASSLRQGDTEAFF.